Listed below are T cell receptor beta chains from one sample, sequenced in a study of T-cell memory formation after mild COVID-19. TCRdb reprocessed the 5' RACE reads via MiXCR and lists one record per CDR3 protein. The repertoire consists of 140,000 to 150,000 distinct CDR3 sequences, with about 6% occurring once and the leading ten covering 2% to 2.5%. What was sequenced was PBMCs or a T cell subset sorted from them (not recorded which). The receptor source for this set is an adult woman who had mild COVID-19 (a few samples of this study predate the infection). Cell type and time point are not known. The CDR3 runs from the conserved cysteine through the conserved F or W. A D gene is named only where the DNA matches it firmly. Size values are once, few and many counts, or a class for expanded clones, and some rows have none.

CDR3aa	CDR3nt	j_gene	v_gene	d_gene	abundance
CSARSLGQGEDGYTF	TGCAGTGCTAGAAGTCTCGGACAGGGGGAGGATGGCTACACCTTC	TRBJ1-2	TRBV20-1	TRBD1	NA
CASSGRGIGAFF	TGCGCCAGCAGCGGACGGGGCATCGGAGCTTTCTTT	TRBJ1-1	TRBV4-1	NA	few
CASSHRGLASGETQYF	TGTGCCAGCAGCCATAGGGGACTAGCGTCCGGAGAGACCCAGTACTTC	TRBJ2-5	TRBV3-1	TRBD2	few
CASRPYGGAGNEQFF	TGTGCCAGCAGGCCTTACGGGGGGGCAGGGAATGAGCAGTTCTTC	TRBJ2-1	TRBV12-3/TRBV12-4	TRBD2	many
CASSQETNTEAFF	TGTGCCAGCAGCCAAGAAACGAACACTGAAGCTTTCTTT	TRBJ1-1	TRBV4-2	NA	many
CASSPRSGRGNNEQFF	TGTGCCAGCAGCCCGCGAAGCGGGAGAGGAAACAATGAGCAGTTCTTC	TRBJ2-1	TRBV11-3	TRBD2	few
CSAKNGLAGNQETQYF	TGCAGTGCTAAAAACGGACTAGCGGGAAACCAAGAGACCCAGTACTTC	TRBJ2-5	TRBV20-1	TRBD2	many
CASSPPTHYEQYF	TGTGCCAGCTCACCACCGACCCACTACGAGCAGTACTTC	TRBJ2-7	TRBV18	NA	few
CAITNRDSYEQYF	TGTGCCATCACCAACAGGGACTCCTACGAGCAGTACTTC	TRBJ2-7	TRBV10-3	NA	NA
CSVDGGTDTQYF	TGCAGCGTTGACGGAGGCACAGATACGCAGTATTTT	TRBJ2-3	TRBV29-1	NA	many
CASSYRLGRLAVEGGELFF	TGTGCCAGCAGTTACCGTCTTGGGCGGCTAGCGGTGGAGGGAGGGGAGCTGTTTTTT	TRBJ2-2	TRBV6-5	TRBD2	NA
CSAYLIAGARDTQYF	TGCAGTGCTTACCTAATAGCGGGGGCCAGGGATACGCAGTATTTT	TRBJ2-3	TRBV20-1	TRBD2	NA
CSARVPRGAGETQYF	TGCAGTGCTAGAGTTCCGCGGGGGGCCGGGGAGACCCAGTACTTC	TRBJ2-5	TRBV20-1	TRBD2	few
CAIKGASRGYQETQYF	TGTGCCATCAAAGGTGCTAGCAGGGGGTACCAAGAGACCCAGTACTTC	TRBJ2-5	TRBV10-3	TRBD1	many
CASSQDRSGQGGEKLFF	TGTGCCAGCAGCCAAGATCGGAGTGGACAGGGAGGAGAAAAACTGTTTTTT	TRBJ1-4	TRBV4-2	TRBD1	many
CASSYAKSSYNEQFF	TGTGCCAGCAGTTACGCGAAAAGCTCCTACAATGAGCAGTTCTTC	TRBJ2-1	TRBV6-5	NA	few
CASSRGYRELFF	TGTGCCAGCAGCAGAGGGTATCGGGAGCTGTTTTTT	TRBJ2-2	TRBV3-1	NA	many
CASSYDRDYEQYF	TGTGCCAGCAGTTATGACAGGGACTACGAGCAGTACTTC	TRBJ2-7	TRBV6-6	TRBD1	NA
CASSLGLAGGNDEQFF	TGTGCCAGCAGCCTAGGACTAGCGGGAGGGAATGATGAGCAGTTCTTC	TRBJ2-1	TRBV7-3	TRBD2	NA
CASSWRAGSYGYTF	TGTGCCAGCAGTTGGCGCGCGGGGAGTTATGGCTACACCTTC	TRBJ1-2	TRBV12-3/TRBV12-4	NA	many
CSAHRWGTEAFF	TGCAGCGCTCACAGGTGGGGCACTGAAGCTTTCTTT	TRBJ1-1	TRBV29-1	NA	many
CASRAIRTSGSDEQFF	TGTGCCAGCAGGGCGATCCGGACTAGCGGGAGTGATGAGCAGTTCTTC	TRBJ2-1	TRBV6-5	TRBD2	many
CASTLGLAYTDTQYF	TGTGCCAGCACTTTGGGACTAGCGTACACAGATACGCAGTATTTT	TRBJ2-3	TRBV12-3/TRBV12-4	TRBD2	NA
CASSHPDTFPPSGQGDYEQYF	TGCGCCAGCAGTCATCCGGATACCTTTCCACCTTCGGGACAGGGGGACTACGAGCAGTACTTC	TRBJ2-7	TRBV23-1	TRBD1	NA
CASRGTSVGTGELFF	TGTGCCAGCAGGGGGACCTCCGTGGGCACCGGGGAGCTGTTTTTT	TRBJ2-2	TRBV2	NA	few
CASSFSREQFF	TGTGCCAGCAGCTTTTCGCGGGAGCAGTTCTTC	TRBJ2-1	TRBV11-3	NA	few
CASRMTDYSNQPQHF	TGTGCCAGCAGAATGACAGACTATAGCAATCAGCCCCAGCATTTT	TRBJ1-5	TRBV12-3/TRBV12-4	NA	many
CAISSGHLSYEQYF	TGTGCCATCAGTTCGGGACACCTCTCCTACGAGCAGTACTTC	TRBJ2-7	TRBV10-3	NA	few
CASSPQGQANYEQYF	TGTGCCAGCTCACCACAAGGACAGGCGAACTACGAGCAGTACTTC	TRBJ2-7	TRBV18	TRBD1	NA
CSASPRASGGSPDTQYF	TGCAGTGCTAGCCCTCGGGCTAGCGGGGGGTCGCCAGATACGCAGTATTTT	TRBJ2-3	TRBV20-1	TRBD2	many
CASSLAGALGNEQFF	TGCGCCAGCAGCTTGGCGGGGGCACTGGGCAATGAGCAGTTCTTC	TRBJ2-1	TRBV5-1	NA	many
CASSYGTSGGASYEQYF	TGTGCCAGCAGTTACGGGACTAGCGGGGGGGCTTCCTACGAGCAGTACTTC	TRBJ2-7	TRBV6-6	TRBD2	NA
CAMGTRRGNYGYTF	TGTGCCATGGGAACACGGAGGGGAAACTATGGCTACACCTTC	TRBJ1-2	TRBV10-3	NA	many
CAWSTWDLAGGPDTQYF	TGTGCCTGGTCAACCTGGGATCTAGCGGGGGGGCCAGATACGCAGTATTTT	TRBJ2-3	TRBV28	TRBD2	many
CASSLQGPSDEQYF	TGCGCCAGCAGCCTCCAGGGGCCCTCGGACGAGCAGTACTTC	TRBJ2-7	TRBV5-1	NA	few
CAISGTAVNYGYTF	TGTGCCATCAGCGGGACAGCTGTTAACTATGGCTACACCTTC	TRBJ1-2	TRBV10-3	TRBD1	few
CASSLFGQVGHDYGYTF	TGTGCCAGCAGTCTCTTCGGACAGGTCGGACACGACTATGGCTACACCTTC	TRBJ1-2	TRBV12-3/TRBV12-4	TRBD1	few
CASSSQDAGGRTQYF	TGTGCCAGCAGCTCCCAGGACGCAGGGGGACGTACGCAGTATTTT	TRBJ2-3	TRBV5-6	TRBD1	NA
CASSPGRGRAYEQYF	TGCGCCAGCAGCCCAGGTAGAGGGAGGGCCTACGAGCAGTACTTC	TRBJ2-7	TRBV5-1	TRBD2	many
CSVEDTSGGGEQYF	TGCAGCGTTGAAGATACGTCAGGGGGTGGTGAGCAGTACTTC	TRBJ2-7	TRBV29-1	TRBD1	few
CSVEFLSTNGYTF	TGCAGCGTTGAATTTCTCAGTACGAATGGCTACACCTTC	TRBJ1-2	TRBV29-1	NA	NA
CASKLAGGYEQYF	TGTGCCAGTAAGCTAGCGGGAGGGTACGAGCAGTACTTC	TRBJ2-7	TRBV7-2	TRBD2	many
CASSDDRNNSPLHF	TGCGCCAGCAGCGACGACAGGAATAATTCACCCCTCCACTTT	TRBJ1-6	TRBV5-1	NA	many
CASSQNARGGRARSEQYF	TGTGCCAGCAGCCAGAACGCCCGGGGCGGGAGGGCCCGGAGTGAGCAGTACTTC	TRBJ2-7	TRBV3-1	TRBD2	NA
CASSLGLAVQYEQYF	TGTGCCAGCAGCCTGGGACTAGCGGTTCAATACGAGCAGTACTTC	TRBJ2-7	TRBV5-5	TRBD2	NA
CAWSGLPSVGNEKLFF	TGTGCCTGGAGTGGTCTGCCATCTGTGGGGAATGAAAAACTGTTTTTT	TRBJ1-4	TRBV30	NA	many
CASSQRVLGEQYF	TGCGCCAGCAGCCAGCGCGTCCTAGGAGAGCAGTACTTC	TRBJ2-7	TRBV4-1	NA	NA